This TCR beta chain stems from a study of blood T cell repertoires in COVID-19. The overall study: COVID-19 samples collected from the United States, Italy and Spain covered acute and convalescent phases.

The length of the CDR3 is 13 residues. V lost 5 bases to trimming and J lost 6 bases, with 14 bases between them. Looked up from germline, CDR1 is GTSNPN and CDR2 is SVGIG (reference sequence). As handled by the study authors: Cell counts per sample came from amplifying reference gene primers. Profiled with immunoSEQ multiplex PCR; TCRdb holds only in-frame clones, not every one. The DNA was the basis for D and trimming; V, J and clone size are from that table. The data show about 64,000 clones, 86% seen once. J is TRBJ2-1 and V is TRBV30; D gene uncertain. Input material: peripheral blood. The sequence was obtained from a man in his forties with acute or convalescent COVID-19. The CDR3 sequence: CAWGIGAPNEQFF. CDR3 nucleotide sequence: TGTGCCTGGGGTATAGGAGCTCCCAATGAGCAGTTCTTC.